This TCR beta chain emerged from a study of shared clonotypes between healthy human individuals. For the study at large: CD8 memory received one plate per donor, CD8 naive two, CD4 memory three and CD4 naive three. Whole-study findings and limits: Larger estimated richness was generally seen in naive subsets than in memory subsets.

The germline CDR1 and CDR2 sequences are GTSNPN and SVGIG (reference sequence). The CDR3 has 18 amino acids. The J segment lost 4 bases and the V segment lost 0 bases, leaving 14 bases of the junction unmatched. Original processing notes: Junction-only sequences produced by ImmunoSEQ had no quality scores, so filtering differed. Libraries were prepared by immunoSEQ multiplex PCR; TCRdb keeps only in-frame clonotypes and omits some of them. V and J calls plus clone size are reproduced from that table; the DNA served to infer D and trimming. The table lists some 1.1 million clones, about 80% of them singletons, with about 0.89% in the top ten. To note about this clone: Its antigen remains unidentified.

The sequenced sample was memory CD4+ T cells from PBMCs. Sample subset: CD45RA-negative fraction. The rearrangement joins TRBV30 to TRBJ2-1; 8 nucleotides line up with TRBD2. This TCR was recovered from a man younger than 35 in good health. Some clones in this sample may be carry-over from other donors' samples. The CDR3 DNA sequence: TGTGCCTGGAGTGTAGCTGGGTTCCAGCGGGAGAAATACAATGAGCAGTTCTTC. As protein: CAWSVAGFQREKYNEQFF.